The present T cell receptor beta chain was sequenced within a study of blood T cell repertoires in COVID-19. In the study overall: Researchers got acute and convalescent COVID-19 samples from the United States, Italy and Spain. T cells, B-cell-depleted T cells, or PBMCs provided the cDNA or gDNA that served as material.

There are 15 residues in the CDR3. The V gene's germline CDR1 is SGHNT and CDR2 YYREEE (reference sequence). V shed 4 bases, J shed 4 bases, and the junction held 5 bases outside the gene matches. The repertoire was sequenced with immunoSEQ multiplex PCR; TCRdb's copy has only in-frame clones and lacks some. Of under 250,000 clones in the sample, about nine tenths are singletons; the top ten hold roughly 2.5%. V gene TRBV5-4 combines with J gene TRBJ1-5; TRBD1 aligns across 10 bases. The TCR comes from a woman aged 55 to 70 with acute or convalescent COVID-19. Specimen: peripheral blood. The CDR3 DNA follows: TGTGCCAGCAGCAAGGGGACAGGGGAAAATCAGCCCCAGCATTTT. It specifies CASSKGTGENQPQHF.